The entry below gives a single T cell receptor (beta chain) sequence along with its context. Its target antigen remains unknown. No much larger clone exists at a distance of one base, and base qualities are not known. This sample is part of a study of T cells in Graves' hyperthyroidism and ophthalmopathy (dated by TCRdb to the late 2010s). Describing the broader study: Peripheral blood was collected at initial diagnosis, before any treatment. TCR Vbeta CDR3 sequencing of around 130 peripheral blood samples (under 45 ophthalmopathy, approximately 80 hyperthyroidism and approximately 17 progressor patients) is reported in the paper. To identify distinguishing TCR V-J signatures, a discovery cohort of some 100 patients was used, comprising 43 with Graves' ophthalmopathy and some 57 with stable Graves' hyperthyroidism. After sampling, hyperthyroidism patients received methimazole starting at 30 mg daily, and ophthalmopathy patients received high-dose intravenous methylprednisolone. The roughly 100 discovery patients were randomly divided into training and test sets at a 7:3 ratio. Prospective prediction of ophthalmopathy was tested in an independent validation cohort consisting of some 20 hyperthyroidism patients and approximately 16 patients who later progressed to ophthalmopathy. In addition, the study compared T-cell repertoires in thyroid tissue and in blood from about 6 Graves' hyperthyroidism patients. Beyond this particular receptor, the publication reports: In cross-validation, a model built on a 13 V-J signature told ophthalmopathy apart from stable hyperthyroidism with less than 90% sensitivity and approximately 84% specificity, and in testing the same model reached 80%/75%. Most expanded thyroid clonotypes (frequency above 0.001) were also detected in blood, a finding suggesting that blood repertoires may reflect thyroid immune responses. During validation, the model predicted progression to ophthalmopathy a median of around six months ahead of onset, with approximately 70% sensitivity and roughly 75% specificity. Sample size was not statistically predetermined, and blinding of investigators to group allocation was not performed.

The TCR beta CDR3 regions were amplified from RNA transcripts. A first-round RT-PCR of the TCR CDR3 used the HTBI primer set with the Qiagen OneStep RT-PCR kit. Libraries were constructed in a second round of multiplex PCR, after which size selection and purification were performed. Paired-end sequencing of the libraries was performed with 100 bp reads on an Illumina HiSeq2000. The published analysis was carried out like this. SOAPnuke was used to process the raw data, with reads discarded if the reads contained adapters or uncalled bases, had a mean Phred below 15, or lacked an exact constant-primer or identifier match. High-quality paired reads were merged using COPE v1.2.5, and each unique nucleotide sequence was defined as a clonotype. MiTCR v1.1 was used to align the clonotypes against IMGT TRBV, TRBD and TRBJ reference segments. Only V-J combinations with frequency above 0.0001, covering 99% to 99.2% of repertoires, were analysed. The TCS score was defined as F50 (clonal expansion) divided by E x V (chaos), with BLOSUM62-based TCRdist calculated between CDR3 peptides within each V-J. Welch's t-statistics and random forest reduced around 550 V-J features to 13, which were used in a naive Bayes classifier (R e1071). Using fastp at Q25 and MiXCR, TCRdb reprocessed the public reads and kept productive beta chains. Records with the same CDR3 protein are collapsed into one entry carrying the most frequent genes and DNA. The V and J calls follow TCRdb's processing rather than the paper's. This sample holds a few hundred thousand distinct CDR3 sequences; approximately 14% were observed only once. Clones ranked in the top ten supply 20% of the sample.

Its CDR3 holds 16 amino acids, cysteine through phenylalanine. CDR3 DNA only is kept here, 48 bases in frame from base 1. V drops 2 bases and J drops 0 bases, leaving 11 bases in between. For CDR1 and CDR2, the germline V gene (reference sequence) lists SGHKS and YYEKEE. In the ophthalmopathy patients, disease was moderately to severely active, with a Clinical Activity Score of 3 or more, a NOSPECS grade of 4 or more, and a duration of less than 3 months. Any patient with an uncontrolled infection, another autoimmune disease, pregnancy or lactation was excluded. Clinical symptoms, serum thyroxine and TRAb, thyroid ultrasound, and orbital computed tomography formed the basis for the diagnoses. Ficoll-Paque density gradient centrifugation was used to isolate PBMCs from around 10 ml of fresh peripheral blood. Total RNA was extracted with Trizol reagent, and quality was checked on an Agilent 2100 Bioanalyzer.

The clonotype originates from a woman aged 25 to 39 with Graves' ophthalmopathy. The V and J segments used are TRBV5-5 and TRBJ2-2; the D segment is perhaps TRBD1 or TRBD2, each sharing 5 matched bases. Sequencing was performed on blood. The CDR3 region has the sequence CASSLSGRANTGELFF. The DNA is TGTGCCAGCAGCTTATCGGGGCGAGCGAACACCGGGGAGCTGTTTTTT. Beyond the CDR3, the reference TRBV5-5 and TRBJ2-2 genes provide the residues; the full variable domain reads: DAGVTQSPTHLIKTRGQQVTLRCSPISGHKSVSWYQQVLGQGPQFIFQYYEKEERGRGNFPDRFSARQFPNYSSELNVNALLLGDSALYLCASSLSGRANTGELFFGEGSRLTVL.